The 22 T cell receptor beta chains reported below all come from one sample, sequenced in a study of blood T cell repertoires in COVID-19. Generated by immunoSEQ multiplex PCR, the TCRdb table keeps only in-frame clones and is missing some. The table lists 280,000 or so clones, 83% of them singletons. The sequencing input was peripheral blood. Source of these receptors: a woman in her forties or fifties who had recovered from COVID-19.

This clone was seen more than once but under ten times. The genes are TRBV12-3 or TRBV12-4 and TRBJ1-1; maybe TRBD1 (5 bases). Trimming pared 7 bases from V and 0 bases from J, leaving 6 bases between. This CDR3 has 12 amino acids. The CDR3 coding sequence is TGTGCCAGCACAGGGATGAACACTGAAGCTTTCTTT. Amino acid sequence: CASTGMNTEAFF.

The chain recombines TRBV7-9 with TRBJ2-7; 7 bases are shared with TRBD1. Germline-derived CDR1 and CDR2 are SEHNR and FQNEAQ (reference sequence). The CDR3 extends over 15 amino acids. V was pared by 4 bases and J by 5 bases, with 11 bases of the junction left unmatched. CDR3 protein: CASSYSPDRDHEQYF. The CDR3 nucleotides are TGTGCCAGCAGCTACAGCCCCGACAGGGACCACGAGCAGTACTTC.

The CDR3 nucleotides read TGTGCCAGCAGTTTCAGACAGGGTAAGGGCACTGAAGCTTTCTTT. Residues: CASSFRQGKGTEAFF. The chain carries TRBV27 and TRBJ1-1; 7 nucleotides agree with TRBD1. Germline CDR1 is MNHEY and CDR2 is SMNVEV (reference sequence). This CDR3 spans 15 amino acids. V shed 3 bases and J 4 bases; nucleotides not matched to a gene: 8.

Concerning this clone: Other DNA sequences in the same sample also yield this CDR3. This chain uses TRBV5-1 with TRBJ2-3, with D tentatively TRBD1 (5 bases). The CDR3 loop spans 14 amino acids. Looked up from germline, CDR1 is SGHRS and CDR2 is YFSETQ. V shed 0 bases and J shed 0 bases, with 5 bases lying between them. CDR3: CASSLAGSTDTQYF. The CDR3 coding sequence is TGCGCCAGCAGCTTGGCAGGGAGCACAGATACGCAGTATTTT.

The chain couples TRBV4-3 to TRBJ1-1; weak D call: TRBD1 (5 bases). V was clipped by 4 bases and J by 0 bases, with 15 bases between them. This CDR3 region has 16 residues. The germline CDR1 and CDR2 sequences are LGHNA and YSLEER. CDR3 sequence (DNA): TGCGCCAGCAGCCCGACACCTGGGGCCTTGAACACTGAAGCTTTCTTT. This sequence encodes CASSPTPGALNTEAFF.

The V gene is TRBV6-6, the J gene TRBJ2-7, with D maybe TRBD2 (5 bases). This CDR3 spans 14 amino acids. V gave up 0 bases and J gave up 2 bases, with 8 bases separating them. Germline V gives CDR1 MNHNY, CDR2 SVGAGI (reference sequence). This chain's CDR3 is CASSYSVGAYEQYF. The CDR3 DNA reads TGTGCCAGCAGTTACTCGGTCGGGGCCTACGAGCAGTACTTC.

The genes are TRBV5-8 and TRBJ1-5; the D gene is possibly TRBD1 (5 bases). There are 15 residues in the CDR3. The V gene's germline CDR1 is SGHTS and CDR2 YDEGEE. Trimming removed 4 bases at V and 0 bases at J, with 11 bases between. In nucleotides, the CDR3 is TGTGCCAGCAGCCAAAGACAGTATAGCAATCAGCCCCAGCATTTT. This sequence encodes CASSQRQYSNQPQHF.

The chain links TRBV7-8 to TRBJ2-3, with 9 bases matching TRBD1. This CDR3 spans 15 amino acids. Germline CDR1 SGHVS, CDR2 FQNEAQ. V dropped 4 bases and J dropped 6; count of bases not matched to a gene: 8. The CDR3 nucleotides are TGTGCCAGCAGCTCGCAAGGACAGGGGTTGGATACGCAGTATTTT. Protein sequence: CASSSQGQGLDTQYF.

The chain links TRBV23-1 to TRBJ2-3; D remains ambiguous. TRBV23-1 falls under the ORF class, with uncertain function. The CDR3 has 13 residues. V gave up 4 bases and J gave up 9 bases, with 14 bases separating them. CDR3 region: CASSRRGLTTQYF. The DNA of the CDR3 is TGCGCCAGCAGTCGGCGAGGATTAACGACGCAGTATTTT.

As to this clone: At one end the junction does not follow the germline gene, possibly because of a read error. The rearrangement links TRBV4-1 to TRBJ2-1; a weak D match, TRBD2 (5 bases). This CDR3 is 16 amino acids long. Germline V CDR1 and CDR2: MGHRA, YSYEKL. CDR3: CASSQDYSGAYSEQFF. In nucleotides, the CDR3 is TGCGCCAGCAGCCAAGATTACAGCGGAGCGTACAGTGAGCAGTTCTTC.

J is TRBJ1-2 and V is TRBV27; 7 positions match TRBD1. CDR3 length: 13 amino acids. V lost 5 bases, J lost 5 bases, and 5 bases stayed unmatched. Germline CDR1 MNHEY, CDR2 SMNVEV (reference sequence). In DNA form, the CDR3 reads TGTGCCAGCAGTGAGGACAGGTTATATGGCTACACCTTC. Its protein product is CASSEDRLYGYTF.

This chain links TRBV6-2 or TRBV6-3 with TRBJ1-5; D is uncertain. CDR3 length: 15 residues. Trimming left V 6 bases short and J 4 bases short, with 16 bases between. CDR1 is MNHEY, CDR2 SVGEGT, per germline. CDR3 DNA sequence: TGTGCCAGCAGCTCGAGTGGGCCTGGAAATCAGCCCCAGCATTTT. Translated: CASSSSGPGNQPQHF.

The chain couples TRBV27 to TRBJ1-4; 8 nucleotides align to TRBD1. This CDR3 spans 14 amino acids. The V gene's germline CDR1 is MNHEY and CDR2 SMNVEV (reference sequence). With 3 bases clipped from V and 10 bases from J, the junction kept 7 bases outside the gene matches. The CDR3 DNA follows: TGTGCCAGCAGTTTCGGCAGGGGGCAGGCAAAACTGTTTTTT. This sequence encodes CASSFGRGQAKLFF.

For the CDR3, the DNA is TGTGCCAGCATCGGTTCCCCTTACAATGAGCAGTTCTTC. Residues: CASIGSPYNEQFF. The genes are TRBV28 and TRBJ2-1, with D uncertain. The germline gives CDR1 MDHEN, CDR2 SYDVKM. The length of the CDR3 is 13 residues. Trimming pared 7 bases from V and 4 bases from J, leaving 11 bases between. Drawing the rest from reference TRBV28 and TRBJ2-1, the complete variable domain is DVKVTQSSRYLVKRTGEKVFLECVQDMDHENMFWYRQDPGLGLRLIYFSYDVKMKEKGDIPEGYSVSREKKERFSLILESASTNQTSMYLCASIGSPYNEQFFGPGTRLTVL.

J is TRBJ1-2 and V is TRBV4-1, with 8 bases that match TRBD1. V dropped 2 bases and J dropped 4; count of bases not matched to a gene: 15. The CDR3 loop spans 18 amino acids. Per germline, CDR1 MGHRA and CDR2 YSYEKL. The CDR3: CASSQTGTGQLTAYGYTF. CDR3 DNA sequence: TGCGCCAGCAGCCAAACTGGGACAGGCCAGCTAACCGCCTATGGCTACACCTTC.

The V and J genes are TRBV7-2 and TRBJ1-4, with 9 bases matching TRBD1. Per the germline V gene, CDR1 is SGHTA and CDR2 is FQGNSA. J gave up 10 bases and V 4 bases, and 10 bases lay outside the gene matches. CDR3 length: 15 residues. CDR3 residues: CASSSPGQGMGKLFF. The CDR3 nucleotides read TGTGCCAGCAGCTCTCCGGGACAGGGAATGGGAAAACTGTTTTTT.

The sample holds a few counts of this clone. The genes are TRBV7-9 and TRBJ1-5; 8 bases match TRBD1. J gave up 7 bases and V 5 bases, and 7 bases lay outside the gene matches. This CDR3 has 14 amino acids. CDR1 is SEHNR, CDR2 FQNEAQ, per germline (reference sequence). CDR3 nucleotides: TGTGCCAGCAGCCAAGGACAGGGAGGCCAGCCCCAGCATTTT. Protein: CASSQGQGGQPQHF. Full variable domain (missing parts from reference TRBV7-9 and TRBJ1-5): DTGVSQNPRHKITKRGQNVTFRCDPISEHNRLYWYRQTLGQGPEFLTYFQNEAQLEKSRLLSDRFSAERPKGSFSTLEIQRTEQGDSAMYLCASSQGQGGQPQHFGDGTRLSIL.

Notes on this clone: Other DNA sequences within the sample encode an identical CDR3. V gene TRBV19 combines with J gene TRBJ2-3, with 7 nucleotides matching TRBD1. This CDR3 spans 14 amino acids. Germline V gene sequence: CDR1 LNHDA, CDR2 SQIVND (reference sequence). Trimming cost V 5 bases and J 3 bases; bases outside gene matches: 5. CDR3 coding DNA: TGTGCCAGTAGTTCAGGGGGTGGAACAGATACGCAGTATTTT. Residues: CASSSGGGTDTQYF.

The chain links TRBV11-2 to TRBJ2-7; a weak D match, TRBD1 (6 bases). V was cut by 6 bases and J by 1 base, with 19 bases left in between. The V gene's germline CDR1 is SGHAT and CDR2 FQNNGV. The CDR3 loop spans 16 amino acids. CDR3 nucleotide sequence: TGTGCCAGCAGGTGGGGTAGTCGGACAGTTTCCTACGAGCAGTACTTC. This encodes CASRWGSRTVSYEQYF.

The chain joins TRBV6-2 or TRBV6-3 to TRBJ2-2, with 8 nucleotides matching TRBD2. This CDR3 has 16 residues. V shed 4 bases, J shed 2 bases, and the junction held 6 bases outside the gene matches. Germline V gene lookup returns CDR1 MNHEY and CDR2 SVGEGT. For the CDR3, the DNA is TGTGCCAGCAGTTTACCTCTAGCGGGTAACACCGGGGAGCTGTTTTTT. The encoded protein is CASSLPLAGNTGELFF.

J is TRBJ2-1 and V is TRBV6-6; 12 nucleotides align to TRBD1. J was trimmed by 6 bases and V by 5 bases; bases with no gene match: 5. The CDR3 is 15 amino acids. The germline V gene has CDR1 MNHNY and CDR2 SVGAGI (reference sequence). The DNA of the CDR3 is TGTGCCAGCAGTCCGGGACAGGGGGCGTTCAATGAGCAGTTCTTC. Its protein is CASSPGQGAFNEQFF.

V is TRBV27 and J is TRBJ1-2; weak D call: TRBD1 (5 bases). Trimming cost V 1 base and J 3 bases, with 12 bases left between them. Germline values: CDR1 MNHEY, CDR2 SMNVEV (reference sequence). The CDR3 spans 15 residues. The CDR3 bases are TGTGCCAGCAGTTTATACGGCAGGGAGGACTATGGCTACACCTTC. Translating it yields CASSLYGREDYGYTF.